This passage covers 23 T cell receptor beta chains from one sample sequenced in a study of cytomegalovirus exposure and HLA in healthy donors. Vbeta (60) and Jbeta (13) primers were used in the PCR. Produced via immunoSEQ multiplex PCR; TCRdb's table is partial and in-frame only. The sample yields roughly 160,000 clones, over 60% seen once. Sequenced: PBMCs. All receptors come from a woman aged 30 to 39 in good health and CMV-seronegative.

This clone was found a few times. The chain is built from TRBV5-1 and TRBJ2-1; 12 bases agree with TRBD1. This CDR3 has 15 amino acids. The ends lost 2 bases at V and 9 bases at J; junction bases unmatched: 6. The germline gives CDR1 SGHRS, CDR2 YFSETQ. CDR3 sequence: CASSFGTGGLSEQFF. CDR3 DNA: TGCGCCAGCAGCTTTGGGACAGGGGGCTTAAGTGAGCAGTTCTTC.

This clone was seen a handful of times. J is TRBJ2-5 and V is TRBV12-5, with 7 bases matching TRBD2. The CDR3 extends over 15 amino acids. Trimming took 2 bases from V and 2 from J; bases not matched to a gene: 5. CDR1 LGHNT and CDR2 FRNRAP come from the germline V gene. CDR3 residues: CASGLWGGPQETQYF. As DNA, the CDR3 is TGTGCTAGTGGTTTGTGGGGGGGTCCACAAGAGACCCAGTACTTC.

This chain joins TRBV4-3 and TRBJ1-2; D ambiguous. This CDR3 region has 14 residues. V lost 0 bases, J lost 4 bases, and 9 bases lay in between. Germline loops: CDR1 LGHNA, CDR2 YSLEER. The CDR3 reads CASSQDPGSYGYTF. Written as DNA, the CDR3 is TGCGCCAGCAGCCAAGATCCGGGAAGCTATGGCTACACCTTC.

CDR3 loop: CASSLFPTGTGELFF. Here the CDR3 DNA reads TGTGCCAGCAGTTTATTCCCCACGGGGACCGGGGAGCTGTTTTTT. V usage is TRBV27 and J usage is TRBJ2-2; a weak D match, TRBD2 (5 bases). V dropped 1 base and J dropped 5 bases, with 11 bases sitting between them. The CDR3 spans 15 residues. CDR1 is MNHEY and CDR2 is SMNVEV in the germline V gene (reference sequence).

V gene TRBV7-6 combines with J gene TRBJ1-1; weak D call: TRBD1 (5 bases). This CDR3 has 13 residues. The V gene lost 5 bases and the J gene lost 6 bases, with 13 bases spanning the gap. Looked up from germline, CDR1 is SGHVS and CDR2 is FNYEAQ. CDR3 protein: CASSADGQAEAFF. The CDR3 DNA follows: TGTGCCAGCAGCGCGGACGGACAAGCTGAAGCTTTCTTT.

The CDR3 sequence: CASSLSWGQQAFF. In DNA form, the CDR3 reads TGTGCCAGCAGTTTATCGTGGGGACAGCAGGCTTTCTTT. The rearrangement links TRBV27 to TRBJ1-1; 7 bases are a match to TRBD1. V shed 0 bases and J 11 bases; nucleotides not matched to a gene: 6. This CDR3 is built from 13 residues. In germline, CDR1 is MNHEY, CDR2 SMNVEV (reference sequence).

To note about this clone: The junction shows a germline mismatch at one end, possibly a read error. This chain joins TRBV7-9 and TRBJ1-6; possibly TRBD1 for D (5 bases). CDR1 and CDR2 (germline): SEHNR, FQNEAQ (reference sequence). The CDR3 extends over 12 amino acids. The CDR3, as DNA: TGTTCCAGCAGCTATACGGGGGACCCCCTCCACTTT. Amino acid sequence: CSSSYTGDPLHF.

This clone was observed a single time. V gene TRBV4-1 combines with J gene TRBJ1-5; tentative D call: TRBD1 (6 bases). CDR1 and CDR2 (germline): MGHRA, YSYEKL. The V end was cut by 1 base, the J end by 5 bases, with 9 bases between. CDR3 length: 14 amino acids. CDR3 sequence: CASSQVGAYQPQHF. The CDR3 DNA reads TGCGCCAGCAGCCAAGTGGGGGCTTATCAGCCCCAGCATTTT.

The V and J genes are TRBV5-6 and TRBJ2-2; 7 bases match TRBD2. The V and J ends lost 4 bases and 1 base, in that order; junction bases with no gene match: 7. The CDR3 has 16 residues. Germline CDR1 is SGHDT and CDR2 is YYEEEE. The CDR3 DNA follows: TGTGCCAGCAGCAGCTCCGGGACTAAGAACACCGGGGAGCTGTTTTTT. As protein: CASSSSGTKNTGELFF.

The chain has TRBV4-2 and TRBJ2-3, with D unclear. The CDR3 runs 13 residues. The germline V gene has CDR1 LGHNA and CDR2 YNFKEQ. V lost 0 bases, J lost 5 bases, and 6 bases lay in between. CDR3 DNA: TGTGCCAGCAGCCAAGATTCCGGAGATACGCAGTATTTT. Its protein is CASSQDSGDTQYF.

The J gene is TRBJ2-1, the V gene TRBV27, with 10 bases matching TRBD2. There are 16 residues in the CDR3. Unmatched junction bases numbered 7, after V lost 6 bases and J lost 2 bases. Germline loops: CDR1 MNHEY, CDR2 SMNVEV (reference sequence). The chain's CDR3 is CASRFNSGGPYNEQFF. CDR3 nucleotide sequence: TGTGCCAGCAGATTTAATAGCGGGGGGCCCTACAATGAGCAGTTCTTC.

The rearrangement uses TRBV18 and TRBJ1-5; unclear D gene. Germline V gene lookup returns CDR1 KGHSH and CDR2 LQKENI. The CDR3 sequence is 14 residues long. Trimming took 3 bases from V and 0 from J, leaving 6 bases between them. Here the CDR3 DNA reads TGTGCCAGCTCACCGGAGCGTAGCAATCAGCCCCAGCATTTT. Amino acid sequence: CASSPERSNQPQHF. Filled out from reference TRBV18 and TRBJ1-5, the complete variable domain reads NAGVMQNPRHLVRRRGQEARLRCSPMKGHSHVYWYRQLPEEGLKFMVYLQKENIIDESGMPKERFSAEFPKEGPSILRIQQVVRGDSAAYFCASSPERSNQPQHFGDGTRLSIL.

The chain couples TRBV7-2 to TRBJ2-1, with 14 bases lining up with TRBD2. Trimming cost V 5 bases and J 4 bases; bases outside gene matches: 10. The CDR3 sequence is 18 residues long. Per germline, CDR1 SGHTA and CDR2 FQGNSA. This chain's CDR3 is CASSVIYGTSGGYNEQFF. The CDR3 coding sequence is TGTGCCAGCAGCGTCATTTATGGGACTAGCGGGGGTTACAATGAGCAGTTCTTC.

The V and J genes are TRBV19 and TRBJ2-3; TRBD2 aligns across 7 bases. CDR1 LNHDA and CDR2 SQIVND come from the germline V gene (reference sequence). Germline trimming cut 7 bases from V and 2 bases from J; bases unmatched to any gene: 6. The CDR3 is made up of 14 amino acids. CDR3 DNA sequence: TGTGCCAGTACCGAGGGACTAAACACAGATACGCAGTATTTT. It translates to CASTEGLNTDTQYF.

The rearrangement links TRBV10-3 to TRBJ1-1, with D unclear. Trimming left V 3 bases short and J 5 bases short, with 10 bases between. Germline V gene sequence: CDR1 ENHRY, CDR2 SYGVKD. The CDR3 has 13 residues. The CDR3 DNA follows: TGTGCCATCAGTGACTCCGCCGGGACTGAAGCTTTCTTT. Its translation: CAISDSAGTEAFF.

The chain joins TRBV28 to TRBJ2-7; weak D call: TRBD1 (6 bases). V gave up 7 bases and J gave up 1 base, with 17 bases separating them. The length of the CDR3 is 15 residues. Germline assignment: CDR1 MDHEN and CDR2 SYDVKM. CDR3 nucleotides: TGTGCCAGCAACTCTGGTGGGACAAATTCCTACGAGCAGTACTTC. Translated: CASNSGGTNSYEQYF.

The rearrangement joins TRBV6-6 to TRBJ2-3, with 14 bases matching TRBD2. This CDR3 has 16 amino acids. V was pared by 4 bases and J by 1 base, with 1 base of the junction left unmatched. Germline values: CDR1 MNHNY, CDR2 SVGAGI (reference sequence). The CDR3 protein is CASSSGLAGGTDTQYF. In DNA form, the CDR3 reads TGTGCCAGCAGTTCGGGACTAGCGGGAGGCACAGATACGCAGTATTTT.

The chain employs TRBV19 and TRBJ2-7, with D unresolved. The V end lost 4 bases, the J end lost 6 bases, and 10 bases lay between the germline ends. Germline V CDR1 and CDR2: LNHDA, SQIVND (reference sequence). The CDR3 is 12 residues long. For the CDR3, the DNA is TGTGCCAGTAGTAGTAGCAGCCGCGAGCAGTACTTC. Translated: CASSSSSREQYF. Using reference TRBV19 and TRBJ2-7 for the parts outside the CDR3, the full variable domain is DGGITQSPKYLFRKEGQNVTLSCEQNLNHDAMYWYRQDPGQGLRLIYYSQIVNDFQKGDIAEGYSVSREKKESFPLTVTSAQKNPTAFYLCASSSSSREQYFGPGTRLTVT.

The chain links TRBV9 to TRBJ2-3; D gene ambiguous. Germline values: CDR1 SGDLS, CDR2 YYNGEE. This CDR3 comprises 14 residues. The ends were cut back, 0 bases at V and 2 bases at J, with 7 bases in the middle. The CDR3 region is CASSVDLYTDTQYF. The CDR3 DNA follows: TGTGCCAGCAGCGTAGATTTATACACAGATACGCAGTATTTT.

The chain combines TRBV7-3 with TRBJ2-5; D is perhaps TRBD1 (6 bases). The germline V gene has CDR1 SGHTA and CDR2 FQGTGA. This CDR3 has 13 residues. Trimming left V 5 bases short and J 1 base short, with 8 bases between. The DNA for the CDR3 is TGTGCCAGCAGCCGAGGGGGCCAAGAGACCCAGTACTTC. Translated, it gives CASSRGGQETQYF.

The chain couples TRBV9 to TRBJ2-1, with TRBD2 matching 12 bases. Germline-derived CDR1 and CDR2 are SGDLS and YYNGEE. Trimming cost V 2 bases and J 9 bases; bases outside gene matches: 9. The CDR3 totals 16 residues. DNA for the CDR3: TGTGCCAGCAGCGTTTCCACTAGCGGGGGGTTTTTTGAGCAGTTCTTC. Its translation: CASSVSTSGGFFEQFF.

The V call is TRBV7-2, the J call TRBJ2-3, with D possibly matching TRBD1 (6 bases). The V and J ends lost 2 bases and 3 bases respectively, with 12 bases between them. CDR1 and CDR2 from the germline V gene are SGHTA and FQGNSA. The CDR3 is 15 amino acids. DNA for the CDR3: TGTGCCAGCAGCTTACAGGGGAGAGGGACAGATACGCAGTATTTT. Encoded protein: CASSLQGRGTDTQYF.

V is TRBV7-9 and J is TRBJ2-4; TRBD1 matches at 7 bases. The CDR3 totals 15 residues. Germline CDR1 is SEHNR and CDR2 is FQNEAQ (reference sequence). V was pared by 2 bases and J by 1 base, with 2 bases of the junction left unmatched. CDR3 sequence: CASSLTTGAKNIQYF. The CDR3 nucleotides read TGTGCCAGCAGCTTAACGACAGGGGCCAAAAACATTCAGTACTTC. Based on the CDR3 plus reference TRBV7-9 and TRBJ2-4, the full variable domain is DTGVSQNPRHKITKRGQNVTFRCDPISEHNRLYWYRQTLGQGPEFLTYFQNEAQLEKSRLLSDRFSAERPKGSFSTLEIQRTEQGDSAMYLCASSLTTGAKNIQYFGAGTRLSVL.